The 29 T cell receptor beta chains in this list originate from one sample, sequenced in a study of CD8 T cells in Susac syndrome. Random hexamers were used to reverse transcribe the RNA input (roughly 0.5 to 1 ug). TCRdb ran MiXCR on the immunoSEQ multiplex PCR reads and lists one entry per CDR3 protein. The sample has 95,000 to 150,000 distinct CDR3 sequences, around 96% seen once; the top ten hold roughly 0.13%. The sequencing sample was made of CD4+ T cells from PBMCs. The receptors were gathered from a human donor with Susac syndrome.

The V call is TRBV30, the J call TRBJ2-3, with 10 bases lining up with TRBD2. The germline V gene encodes CDR1 GTSNPN and CDR2 SVGIG (reference sequence). Trimming took 3 bases from V and 4 from J; bases not matched to a gene: 10. The CDR3 runs 16 residues. CDR3: CAWSSPASGSPDTQYF. As DNA, the CDR3 is TGTGCCTGGAGCTCGCCGGCTAGCGGGAGCCCAGATACGCAGTATTTT.

The chain carries TRBV29-1 and TRBJ1-4; the D is unclear. Trimming took 7 bases from V and 7 from J, leaving 13 bases between them. Germline lookup yields CDR1 SQVTM and CDR2 ANQGSEA. This CDR3 is built from 12 residues. CDR3 DNA sequence: TGCAGCGCCGGGCCTCGGGGTGAAAAACTGTTTTTT. This encodes CSAGPRGEKLFF.

The chain has TRBV14 and TRBJ2-1; 7 bases map to TRBD2. Germline V CDR1 and CDR2: SGHDN, FVKESK. The trim removed 4 bases at V and 8 bases at J, leaving 11 bases unmatched. The CDR3 length is 15 residues. The CDR3 DNA is TGTGCCAGCAGCCCGCGGGACTCCCGGGGGGATGAGCAGTTCTTC. Translation gives CASSPRDSRGDEQFF.

The rearrangement uses TRBV15 and TRBJ2-3; D gene unclear. Germline values: CDR1 LNHNV, CDR2 YYDKDF (reference sequence). There are 14 residues in the CDR3. V dropped 1 base and J dropped 4 bases, with 9 bases sitting between them. The CDR3: CATSRVEVPDTQYF. The CDR3 nucleotides are TGTGCCACCAGCAGAGTTGAAGTTCCAGATACGCAGTATTTT.

The J gene is TRBJ2-3, the V gene TRBV7-2; TRBD1 is a possible D gene (5 bases). Germline CDR1 SGHTA, CDR2 FQGNSA. Trimming left V 3 bases short and J 3 bases short, with 7 bases between. CDR3 size: 13 residues. The CDR3 DNA sequence: TGTGCCAGCAGCTTCTCAGGGACAGATACGCAGTATTTT. Protein sequence: CASSFSGTDTQYF.

This clonotype was seen only once. CDR3 protein: CASSERGLAGVETQYF. DNA of the CDR3: TGTGCCAGCAGCGAGAGAGGGCTAGCGGGAGTTGAGACCCAGTACTTC. The chain has TRBV9 and TRBJ2-5; 10 positions match TRBD2. The V gene end was trimmed by 3 bases and the J gene end by 5 bases; junction bases not matched to a gene: 10. Germline V gives CDR1 SGDLS, CDR2 YYNGEE. CDR3 length equals 16 residues.

The chain uses TRBV4-1 and TRBJ1-2; 9 bases align to TRBD1. The junction had 6 bases not matched to a gene; V was cut back by 0 bases and J by 4 bases. CDR3 size: 16 residues. Germline CDR1 MGHRA, CDR2 YSYEKL. As DNA, the CDR3 is TGCGCCAGCAGCCAAGACGGGACAGGGACGATCTATGGCTACACCTTC. This encodes CASSQDGTGTIYGYTF.

The V gene is TRBV5-1, the J gene TRBJ1-5; maybe TRBD1 (5 bases). Trimming removed 4 bases at V and 3 bases at J, with 14 bases between. Germline V gene sequence: CDR1 SGHRS, CDR2 YFSETQ. CDR3 length: 15 residues. DNA of the CDR3: TGCGCCAGCAGCCTCGGGCGGGGCGACAATCAGCCCCAGCATTTT. Its protein product is CASSLGRGDNQPQHF.

The chain couples TRBV3-1 to TRBJ2-1; 7 bases line up with TRBD2. Per germline, CDR1 LGHDT and CDR2 YNNKEL (reference sequence). There are 13 residues in the CDR3. The junction had 8 bases not matched to a gene; V was cut back by 8 bases and J by 7 bases. The CDR3 spells CASAQAGTNEQFF. The CDR3 bases are TGTGCCAGCGCCCAAGCGGGAACGAATGAGCAGTTCTTC.

This clonotype was seen a single time. The chain couples TRBV29-1 to TRBJ2-5; the match to TRBD2 covers 9 bases. The CDR3 covers 15 residues. Germline lookup yields CDR1 SQVTM and CDR2 ANQGSEA. The V and J ends lost 0 bases and 4 bases, in that order; junction bases with no gene match: 6. CDR3 coding DNA: TGCAGCGTTGAAGAGGCTAGCGGGATCAGAGAGACCCAGTACTTC. Protein product: CSVEEASGIRETQYF.

The chain combines TRBV12-3 or TRBV12-4 with TRBJ1-1; TRBD1 is a possible D gene (6 bases). Trimming left V 5 bases short and J 1 base short, with 8 bases between. The CDR3 loop spans 13 amino acids. The chain's CDR3 is CASSRTENTEAFF. CDR3 coding DNA: TGTGCCAGCAGTAGGACAGAGAACACTGAAGCTTTCTTT.

CDR3 protein: CASSQWGGGNTEAFF. The CDR3 bases are TGCGCCAGCAGCCAGTGGGGGGGCGGGAACACTGAAGCTTTCTTT. The chain links TRBV4-1 to TRBJ1-1; perhaps TRBD1 as D (6 bases). Trimming left V 3 bases short and J 1 base short, with 12 bases between. This CDR3 contains 15 residues. Per germline, CDR1 MGHRA and CDR2 YSYEKL.

This rearrangement joins TRBV3-1 to TRBJ2-7, with D unresolved. The CDR3 runs 13 residues. Per germline, CDR1 LGHDT and CDR2 YNNKEL (reference sequence). V was clipped by 1 base and J by 6 bases, with 10 bases between them. The CDR3 region has the DNA TGTGCCAGCAGCCAAGGCCTGATGCGCGAGCAGTACTTC. This gives the protein CASSQGLMREQYF.

The rearrangement joins TRBV29-1 to TRBJ1-1; D possibly corresponds to TRBD1 (5 bases). Deletions cut 5 bases from V and 4 bases from J, with 14 bases between. Germline-derived CDR1 and CDR2 are SQVTM and ANQGSEA. This CDR3 contains 13 residues. CDR3 nucleotide sequence: TGCAGCGTTTTGGGACGTGCCGGCACTGAAGCTTTCTTT. Its translation is CSVLGRAGTEAFF.

V usage is TRBV20-1 and J usage is TRBJ2-7, with 12 bases fitting TRBD2. This CDR3 contains 14 residues. CDR1 and CDR2 from the germline V gene are DFQATT and SNEGSKA (reference sequence). The junction had 0 bases not matched to a gene; V was cut back by 1 base and J by 2 bases. CDR3 coding DNA: TGCAGTGCTAGAGGACTAGCGGGAGCCTACGAGCAGTACTTC. This encodes CSARGLAGAYEQYF.

The gene calls are TRBV20-1 and TRBJ1-2, with unresolved D. Looked up from germline, CDR1 is DFQATT and CDR2 is SNEGSKA (reference sequence). This CDR3 comprises 11 residues. The V and J ends lost 5 bases and 6 bases respectively, with 10 bases between them. The chain's CDR3 is CSAAARDGYTF. The CDR3 DNA reads as TGCAGTGCTGCTGCTCGAGATGGCTACACCTTC.

The chain couples TRBV5-1 to TRBJ2-7, with 9 bases aligning to TRBD1. The CDR3 is made up of 14 amino acids. The V gene end was trimmed by 4 bases and the J gene end by 6 bases; junction bases not matched to a gene: 8. Germline V lookup: CDR1 SGHRS, CDR2 YFSETQ. The chain's CDR3 is CASSAGTGLGEQYF. The CDR3 DNA reads TGCGCCAGCAGCGCAGGGACAGGGCTGGGCGAGCAGTACTTC. Looking up the rest from reference TRBV5-1 and TRBJ2-7 gives the full variable domain: KAGVTQTPRYLIKTRGQQVTLSCSPISGHRSVSWYQQTPGQGLQFLFEYFSETQRNKGNFPGRFSGRQFSNSRSEMNVSTLELGDSALYLCASSAGTGLGEQYFGPGTRLTVT.

This chain uses TRBV4-3 with TRBJ2-2; D remains unclear. Looked up from germline, CDR1 is LGHNA and CDR2 is YSLEER. Trimming pared 0 bases from V and 4 bases from J, leaving 9 bases between. CDR3 length: 15 amino acids. CDR3 residues: CASSQESTGTGELFF. The CDR3 DNA reads TGCGCCAGCAGCCAAGAAAGCACTGGCACCGGGGAGCTGTTTTTT.

The sample holds a few counts of this clonotype. The chain couples TRBV4-2 to TRBJ2-1; 10 bases map to TRBD2. Trimming at V came to 0 bases and at J to 2 bases, leaving 1 base not matched to a gene. Germline CDR1 LGHNA, CDR2 YNFKEQ. The CDR3 runs 16 residues. The CDR3 nucleotides read TGTGCCAGCAGCCAAGAAGGACTAGCGGCCTACAATGAGCAGTTCTTC. Encoded protein: CASSQEGLAAYNEQFF.

V and J are TRBV7-2 and TRBJ2-1; maybe TRBD1 (6 bases). CDR1 is SGHTA, CDR2 FQGNSA, per germline. Trimming shortened V by 5 bases and J by 4 bases, and 15 bases separated the two germline ends. The CDR3 covers 15 residues. This CDR3 reads CASSLRGQRYNEQFF. The CDR3 nucleotides are TGTGCCAGCAGCCTTCGAGGACAGAGGTACAATGAGCAGTTCTTC.

The chain carries TRBV12-3 or TRBV12-4 and TRBJ2-2; TRBD2 matches 12 bases. The V gene end was trimmed by 1 base and the J gene end by 5 bases; junction bases not matched to a gene: 2. The CDR3 contains 16 residues. This CDR3 is CASSLGLAGETGELFF. The CDR3 nucleotides read TGTGCCAGCAGTTTAGGACTAGCGGGAGAAACCGGGGAGCTGTTTTTT.

The chain joins TRBV27 to TRBJ1-1; TRBD1 agrees at 7 bases. Looked up from germline, CDR1 is MNHEY and CDR2 is SMNVEV (reference sequence). The CDR3 totals 15 residues. V shed 3 bases and J 5 bases; nucleotides not matched to a gene: 9. CDR3 protein: CASSFAGTAKTEAFF. In nucleotides, the CDR3 is TGTGCCAGCAGTTTTGCCGGGACAGCGAAGACTGAAGCTTTCTTT.

DNA for the CDR3: TGTGCCTGGAATGTTCGGTCGCAAGAGACCCAGTACTTC. It is translated as CAWNVRSQETQYF. The chain uses TRBV30 and TRBJ2-5; D unresolved. Germline lookup yields CDR1 GTSNPN and CDR2 SVGIG (reference sequence). CDR3 length: 13 residues. The V end lost 4 bases, the J end lost 2 bases, and 11 bases lay between the germline ends. Variable domain in full (rest from reference TRBV30 and TRBJ2-5): SQTIHQWPATLVQPVGSPLSLECTVEGTSNPNLYWYRQAAGRGLQLLFYSVGIGQISSEVPQNLSASRPQDRQFILSSKKLLLSDSGFYLCAWNVRSQETQYFGPGTRLLVL.

The J gene is TRBJ2-1, the V gene TRBV20-1, with 9 bases fitting TRBD2. The CDR3 length is 14 residues. The V segment lost 5 bases and the J segment 5 bases; nucleotides outside the gene matches: 7. The germline gives CDR1 DFQATT, CDR2 SNEGSKA (reference sequence). The CDR3 bases are TGCAGTGCTTCCGGGACTAGCAACCACAATGAGCAGTTCTTC. Translated: CSASGTSNHNEQFF.

This sequence joins TRBV5-4 and TRBJ2-3; a possible D gene is TRBD2 (5 bases). The V and J ends lost 3 bases and 1 base respectively, with 15 bases between them. The CDR3 runs to 16 residues. CDR1 is SGHNT, CDR2 YYREEE, per germline (reference sequence). CDR3 region: CASSWFGGSGTDTQYF. Written as DNA, the CDR3 is TGTGCCAGCAGCTGGTTTGGCGGGTCTGGCACAGATACGCAGTATTTT.

J is TRBJ2-1 and V is TRBV28; D may be TRBD2 (5 bases). Germline CDR1 MDHEN, CDR2 SYDVKM. Between the trimmed V and J ends, which lost 10 bases and 6 bases, there was a span of 19 bases. The CDR3 runs to 14 residues. The CDR3 sequence: CAINGGSLVNEQFF. Written as DNA, the CDR3 is TGTGCCATCAACGGTGGGAGTTTGGTCAATGAGCAGTTCTTC. Based on the CDR3 plus reference TRBV28 and TRBJ2-1, the full variable domain is DVKVTQSSRYLVKRTGEKVFLECVQDMDHENMFWYRQDPGLGLRLIYFSYDVKMKEKGDIPEGYSVSREKKERFSLILESASTNQTSMYLCAINGGSLVNEQFFGPGTRLTVL.

This clonotype was seen a single time. The chain links TRBV6-2 or TRBV6-3 to TRBJ2-1, with D possibly TRBD2 on 6 matching bases. CDR1 and CDR2 from the germline V gene are MNHEY and SVGEGT. The germline V and J ends were trimmed by 7 bases and 7 bases, with 11 bases remaining between them. The length of the CDR3 is 12 residues. CDR3 region: CASTYGGNEQFF. DNA for the CDR3: TGTGCCAGCACCTACGGAGGGAATGAGCAGTTCTTC.

V gene TRBV2 combines with J gene TRBJ2-7; TRBD1 matches 11 bases. With 6 bases clipped from V and 2 bases from J, the junction kept 15 bases outside the gene matches. There are 18 residues in the CDR3. Germline V gene sequence: CDR1 SNHLY, CDR2 FYNNEI. CDR3 protein: CASRAGTGGPSSTYEQYF. The CDR3 DNA sequence: TGTGCCAGCAGGGCCGGGACAGGGGGTCCATCCTCCACCTACGAGCAGTACTTC.

The chain carries TRBV29-1 and TRBJ1-1; D is ambiguous. This CDR3 is built from 13 residues. Germline assignment: CDR1 SQVTM and CDR2 ANQGSEA. The V and J ends lost 4 bases and 0 bases respectively, with 9 bases between them. The CDR3 DNA reads TGCAGCGTTGCTCGGCTTATGAACACTGAAGCTTTCTTT. Translation gives CSVARLMNTEAFF.